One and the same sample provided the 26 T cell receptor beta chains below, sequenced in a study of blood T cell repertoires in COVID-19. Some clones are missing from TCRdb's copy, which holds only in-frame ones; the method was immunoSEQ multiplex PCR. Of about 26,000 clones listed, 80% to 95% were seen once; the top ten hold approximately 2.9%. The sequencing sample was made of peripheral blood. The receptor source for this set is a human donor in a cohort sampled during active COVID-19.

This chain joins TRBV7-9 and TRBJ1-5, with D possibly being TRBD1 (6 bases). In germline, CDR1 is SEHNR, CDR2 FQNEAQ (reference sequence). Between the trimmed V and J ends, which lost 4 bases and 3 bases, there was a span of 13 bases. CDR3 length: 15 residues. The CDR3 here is CASSSDRSPNQPQHF. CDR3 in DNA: TGTGCCAGCAGCTCTGACAGGAGCCCCAATCAGCCCCAGCATTTT.

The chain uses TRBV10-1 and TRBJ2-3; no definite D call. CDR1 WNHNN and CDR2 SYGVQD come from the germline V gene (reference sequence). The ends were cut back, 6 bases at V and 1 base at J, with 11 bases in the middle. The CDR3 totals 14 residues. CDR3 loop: CASSDSPGTDTQYF. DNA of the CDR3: TGCGCCAGCAGCGACTCGCCCGGCACAGATACGCAGTATTTT.

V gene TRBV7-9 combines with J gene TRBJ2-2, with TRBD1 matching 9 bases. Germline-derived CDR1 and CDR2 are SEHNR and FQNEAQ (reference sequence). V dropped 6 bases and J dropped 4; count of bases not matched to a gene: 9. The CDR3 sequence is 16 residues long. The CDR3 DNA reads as TGTGCCAGCAGGCCCGGGACAGGGTTGCGCACCGGGGAGCTGTTTTTT. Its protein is CASRPGTGLRTGELFF.

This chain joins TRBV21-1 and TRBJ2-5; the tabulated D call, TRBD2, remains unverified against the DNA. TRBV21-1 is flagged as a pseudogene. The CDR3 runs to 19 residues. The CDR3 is CASTDEGWTSGGFKETQYF. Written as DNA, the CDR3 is TGTGCCAGCACCGACGAGGGCTGGACTAGCGGGGGGTTTAAGGAGACCCAGTACTTC.

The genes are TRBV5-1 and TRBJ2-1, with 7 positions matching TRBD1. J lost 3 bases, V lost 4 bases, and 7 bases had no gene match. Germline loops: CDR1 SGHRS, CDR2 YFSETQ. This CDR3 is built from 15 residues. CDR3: CASSQGQLIYNEQFF. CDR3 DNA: TGCGCCAGCAGCCAGGGACAGCTAATCTACAATGAGCAGTTCTTC.

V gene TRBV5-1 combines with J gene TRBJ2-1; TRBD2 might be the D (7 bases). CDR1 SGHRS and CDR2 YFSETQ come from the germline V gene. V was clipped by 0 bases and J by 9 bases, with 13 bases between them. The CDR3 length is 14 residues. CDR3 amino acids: CASSLGKGGSEQFF. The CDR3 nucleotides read TGCGCCAGCAGCTTGGGAAAGGGGGGGTCTGAGCAGTTCTTC. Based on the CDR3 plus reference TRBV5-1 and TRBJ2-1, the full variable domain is KAGVTQTPRYLIKTRGQQVTLSCSPISGHRSVSWYQQTPGQGLQFLFEYFSETQRNKGNFPGRFSGRQFSNSRSEMNVSTLELGDSALYLCASSLGKGGSEQFFGPGTRLTVL.

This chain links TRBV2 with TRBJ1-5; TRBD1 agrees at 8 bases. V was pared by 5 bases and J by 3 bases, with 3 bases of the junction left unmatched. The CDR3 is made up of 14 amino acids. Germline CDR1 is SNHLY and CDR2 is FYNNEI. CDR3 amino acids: CASSRQGNNQPQHF. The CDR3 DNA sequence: TGTGCCAGCAGTCGACAGGGGAACAATCAGCCCCAGCATTTT.

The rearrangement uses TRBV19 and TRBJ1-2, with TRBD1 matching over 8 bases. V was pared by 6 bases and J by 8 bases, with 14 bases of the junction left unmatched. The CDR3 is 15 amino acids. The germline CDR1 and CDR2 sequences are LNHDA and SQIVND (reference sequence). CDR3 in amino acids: CASSSYYLDREGYTF. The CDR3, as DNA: TGTGCCAGTAGCTCGTATTATTTGGACAGGGAGGGCTACACCTTC.

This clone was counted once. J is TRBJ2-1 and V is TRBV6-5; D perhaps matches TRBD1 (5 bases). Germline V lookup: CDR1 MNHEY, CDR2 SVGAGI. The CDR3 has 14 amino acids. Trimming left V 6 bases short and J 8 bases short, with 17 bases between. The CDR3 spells CASSNPISRDEQFF. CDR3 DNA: TGTGCCAGCAGCAACCCGATAAGCAGGGATGAGCAGTTCTTC.

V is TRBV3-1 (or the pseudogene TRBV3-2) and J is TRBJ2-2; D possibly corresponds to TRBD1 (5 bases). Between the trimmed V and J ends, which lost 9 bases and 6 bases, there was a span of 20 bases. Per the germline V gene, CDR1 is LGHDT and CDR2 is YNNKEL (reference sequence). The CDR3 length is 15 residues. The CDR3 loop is CASSLKRLGAGELFF. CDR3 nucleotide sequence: TGTGCCAGTTCCCTGAAAAGGTTAGGGGCCGGGGAGCTGTTTTTT.

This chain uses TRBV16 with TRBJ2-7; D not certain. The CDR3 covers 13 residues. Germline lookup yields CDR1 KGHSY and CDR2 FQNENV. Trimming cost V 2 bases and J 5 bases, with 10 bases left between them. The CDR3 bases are TGTGCCAGCAGCCAAGGAGCTTCCCACGAGCAGTACTTC. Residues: CASSQGASHEQYF.

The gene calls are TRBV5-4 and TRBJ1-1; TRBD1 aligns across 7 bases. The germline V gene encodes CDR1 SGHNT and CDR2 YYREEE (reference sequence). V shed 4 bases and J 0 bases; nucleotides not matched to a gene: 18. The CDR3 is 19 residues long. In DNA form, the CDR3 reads TGTGCCAGCAGCGTACCTAGACAGGGCACGAGTTGGGTGAACACTGAAGCTTTCTTT. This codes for CASSVPRQGTSWVNTEAFF. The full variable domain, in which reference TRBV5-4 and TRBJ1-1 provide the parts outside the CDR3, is ETGVTQSPTHLIKTRGQQVTLRCSSQSGHNTVSWYQQALGQGPQFIFQYYREEENGRGNFPPRFSGLQFPNYSSELNVNALELDDSALYLCASSVPRQGTSWVNTEAFFGQGTRLTVV.

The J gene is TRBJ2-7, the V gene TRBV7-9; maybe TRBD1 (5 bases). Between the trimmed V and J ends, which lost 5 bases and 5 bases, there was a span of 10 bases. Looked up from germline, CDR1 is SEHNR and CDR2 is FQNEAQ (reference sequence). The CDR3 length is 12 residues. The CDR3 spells CASSQGFHEQYF. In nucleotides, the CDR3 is TGTGCCAGCAGCCAGGGTTTCCACGAGCAGTACTTC.

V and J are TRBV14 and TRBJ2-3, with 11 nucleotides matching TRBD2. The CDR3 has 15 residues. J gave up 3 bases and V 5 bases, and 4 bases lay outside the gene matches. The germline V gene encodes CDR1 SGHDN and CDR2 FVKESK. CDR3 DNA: TGTGCCAGCAGCTCTAGACTAGCGGGGACAGATACGCAGTATTTT. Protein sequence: CASSSRLAGTDTQYF.

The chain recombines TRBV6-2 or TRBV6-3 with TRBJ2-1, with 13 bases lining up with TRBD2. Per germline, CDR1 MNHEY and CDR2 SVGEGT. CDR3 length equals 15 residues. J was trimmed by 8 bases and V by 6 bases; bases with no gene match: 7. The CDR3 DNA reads TGTGCCAGCAGCCGAACTAGCGGGGGGGCCGATGAGCAGTTCTTC. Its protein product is CASSRTSGGADEQFF.

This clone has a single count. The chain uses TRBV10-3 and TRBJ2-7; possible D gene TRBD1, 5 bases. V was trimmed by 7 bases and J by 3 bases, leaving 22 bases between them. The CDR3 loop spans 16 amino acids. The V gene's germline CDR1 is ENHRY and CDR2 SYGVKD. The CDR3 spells CAITGSGTQKIYEQYF. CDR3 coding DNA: TGTGCCATCACAGGGTCTGGAACACAGAAAATCTACGAGCAGTACTTC.

DNA of the CDR3: TGCGCCAGCAGCCAAACGCACCGGGGCGGGGCCACAGATACGCAGTATTTT. This translates into CASSQTHRGGATDTQYF. The J gene is TRBJ2-3, the V gene TRBV4-1, with D possibly matching TRBD2 (6 bases). V shed 2 bases and J shed 2 bases, with 17 bases lying between them. Germline V gene data show CDR1 as MGHRA and CDR2 as YSYEKL. The CDR3 runs 17 residues.

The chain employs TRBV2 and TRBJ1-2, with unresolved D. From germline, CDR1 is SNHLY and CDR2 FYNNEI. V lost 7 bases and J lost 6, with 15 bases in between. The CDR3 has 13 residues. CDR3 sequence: CASTGWRVDGYTF. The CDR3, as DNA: TGTGCCAGCACTGGGTGGAGGGTCGATGGCTACACCTTC.

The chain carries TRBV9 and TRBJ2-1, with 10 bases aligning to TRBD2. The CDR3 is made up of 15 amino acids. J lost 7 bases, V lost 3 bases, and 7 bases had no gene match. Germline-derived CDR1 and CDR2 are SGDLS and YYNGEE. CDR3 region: CASSGQRGGKNEQFF. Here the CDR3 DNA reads TGTGCCAGCAGCGGACAGCGGGGGGGTAAAAATGAGCAGTTCTTC.

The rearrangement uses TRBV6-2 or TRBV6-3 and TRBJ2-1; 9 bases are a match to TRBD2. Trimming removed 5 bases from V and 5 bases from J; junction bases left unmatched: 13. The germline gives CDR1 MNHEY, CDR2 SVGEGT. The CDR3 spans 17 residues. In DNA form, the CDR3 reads TGTGCCAGCAGTACCTTTTCACTAGCGGGCAAGAACAATGAGCAGTTCTTC. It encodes CASSTFSLAGKNNEQFF.

The CDR3: CASSLTPTGAGDTEAFF. CDR3 bases: TGCGCCAGCAGCCTCACCCCGACAGGTGCGGGGGACACTGAAGCTTTCTTT. The chain combines TRBV4-1 with TRBJ1-1; a possible D gene is TRBD1 (6 bases). V was cut by 4 bases and J by 3 bases, with 21 bases left in between. The germline V gene encodes CDR1 MGHRA and CDR2 YSYEKL. CDR3 size: 17 residues.

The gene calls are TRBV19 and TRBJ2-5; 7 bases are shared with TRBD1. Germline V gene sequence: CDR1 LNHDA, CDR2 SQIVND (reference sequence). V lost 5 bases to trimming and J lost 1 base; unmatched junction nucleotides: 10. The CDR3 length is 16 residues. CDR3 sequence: CASSDTRGLPQETQYF. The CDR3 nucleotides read TGTGCCAGTAGTGATACTAGGGGGCTCCCCCAAGAGACCCAGTACTTC.

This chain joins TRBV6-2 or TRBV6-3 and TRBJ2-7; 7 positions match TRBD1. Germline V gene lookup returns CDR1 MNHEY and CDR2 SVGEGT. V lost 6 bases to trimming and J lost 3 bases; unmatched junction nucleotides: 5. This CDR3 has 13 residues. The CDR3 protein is CASSWGQFYEQYF. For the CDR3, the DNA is TGTGCCAGCAGCTGGGGACAGTTCTACGAGCAGTACTTC.

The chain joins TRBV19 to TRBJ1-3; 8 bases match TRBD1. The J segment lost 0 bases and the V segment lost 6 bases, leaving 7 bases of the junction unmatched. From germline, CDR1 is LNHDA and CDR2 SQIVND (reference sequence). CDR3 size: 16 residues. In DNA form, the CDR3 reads TGTGCCAGTAGCGTCCCAGGGGGCTTCTCTGGAAACACCATATATTTT. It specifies CASSVPGGFSGNTIYF.

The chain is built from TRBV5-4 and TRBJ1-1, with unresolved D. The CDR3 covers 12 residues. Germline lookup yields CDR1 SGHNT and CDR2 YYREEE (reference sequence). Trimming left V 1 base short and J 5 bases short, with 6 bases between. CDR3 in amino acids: CASSLPGTEAFF. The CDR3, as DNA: TGTGCCAGCAGCTTGCCGGGGACTGAAGCTTTCTTT.

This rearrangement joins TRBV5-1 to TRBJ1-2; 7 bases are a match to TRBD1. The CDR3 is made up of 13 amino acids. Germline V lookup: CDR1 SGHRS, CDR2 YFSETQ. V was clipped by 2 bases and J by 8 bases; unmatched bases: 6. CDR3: CASSLDTGVGYTF. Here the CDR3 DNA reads TGCGCCAGCAGCTTAGATACAGGGGTCGGCTACACCTTC.